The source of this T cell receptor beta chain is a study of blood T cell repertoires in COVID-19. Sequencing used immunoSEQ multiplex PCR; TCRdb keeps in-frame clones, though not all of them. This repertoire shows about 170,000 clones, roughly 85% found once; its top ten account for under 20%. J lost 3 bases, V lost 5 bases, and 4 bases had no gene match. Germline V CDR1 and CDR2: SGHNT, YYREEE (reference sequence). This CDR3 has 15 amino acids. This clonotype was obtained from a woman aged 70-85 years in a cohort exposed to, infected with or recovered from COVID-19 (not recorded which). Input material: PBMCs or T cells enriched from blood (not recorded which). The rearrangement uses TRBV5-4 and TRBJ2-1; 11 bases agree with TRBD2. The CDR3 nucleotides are TGTGCCAGCAGGGCCGGGACTAGCGGCTACAATGAGCAGTTCTTC. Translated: CASRAGTSGYNEQFF.